A selection of T cell receptor beta chains follows, all from one sample in a study of CD8 T cells in ankylosing spondylitis. TCRdb ran MiXCR on the 5' RACE reads and lists one entry per CDR3 protein. Here the sample spans around 150,000 distinct CDR3 sequences, under 35% being singletons. The sample was synovial fluid, either unsorted or a sorted T cell fraction (not recorded which). These receptors all come from a male donor with ankylosing spondylitis. Each CDR3 is given with its conserved first and last residue. A D gene is named only where the DNA matches it firmly. Some rows mark clone size as missing; the rest say once, few, many or name a class of expanded clone.

CDR3 protein: CASSFYQEQFF
CDR3 DNA: TGTGCCAGCAGCTTTTATCAGGAGCAGTTCTTC
D gene: .
clone size: .
J gene: TRBJ2-1
V gene: TRBV11-2

CDR3 protein: CAIKSTSDTQYF
CDR3 DNA: TGTGCCATCAAATCAACTTCGGATACGCAGTATTTT
D gene: .
clone size: .
J gene: TRBJ2-3
V gene: TRBV10-3

CDR3 protein: CASSSSGTRHEQYF
CDR3 DNA: TGTGCCAGCAGTAGCTCCGGGACTCGTCACGAGCAGTACTTC
D gene: .
clone size: .
J gene: TRBJ2-7
V gene: TRBV12-3/TRBV12-4

CDR3 protein: CASSPDRGYYNEQFF
CDR3 DNA: TGTGCCAGCAGCCCCGACAGGGGGTACTACAATGAGCAGTTCTTC
D gene: TRBD1
clone size: .
J gene: TRBJ2-1
V gene: TRBV12-3/TRBV12-4

CDR3 protein: CASTNYLQETQYF
CDR3 DNA: TGTGCCAGCACCAATTACCTGCAAGAGACCCAGTACTTC
D gene: .
clone size: .
J gene: TRBJ2-5
V gene: TRBV7-2

CDR3 protein: CASKPGTQGNEQFF
CDR3 DNA: TGTGCCAGTAAGCCCGGGACTCAGGGCAATGAGCAGTTCTTC
D gene: .
clone size: few
J gene: TRBJ2-1
V gene: TRBV19

CDR3 protein: CATSRDSKGPSNQPQHF
CDR3 DNA: TGTGCCACCAGCAGAGATAGTAAGGGCCCTAGCAATCAGCCCCAGCATTTT
D gene: .
clone size: .
J gene: TRBJ1-5
V gene: TRBV15

CDR3 protein: CASSLAYGSGKQETQYF
CDR3 DNA: TGTGCCAGCAGCTTAGCTTATGGTAGCGGGAAGCAAGAGACCCAGTACTTC
D gene: TRBD2
clone size: few
J gene: TRBJ2-5
V gene: TRBV11-1

CDR3 protein: CASSIKGGTDTQYF
CDR3 DNA: TGTGCCAGCAGCATCAAGGGGGGCACAGATACGCAGTATTTT
D gene: .
clone size: few
J gene: TRBJ2-3
V gene: TRBV7-2

CDR3 protein: CASSQYDRRNEQFF
CDR3 DNA: TGTGCCAGCAGCCAATACGACAGGCGGAATGAGCAGTTCTTC
D gene: .
clone size: .
J gene: TRBJ2-1
V gene: TRBV3-1